The 6 T cell receptor beta chains reported below all come from one sample, sequenced in a study of cytomegalovirus exposure and HLA in healthy donors. The primer mix had 60 Vbeta and 13 Jbeta primers. The assay was immunoSEQ multiplex PCR, and TCRdb's table has in-frame clones only and misses some. This table holds hundreds of thousands of clones, around 66% found once. Sequencing used PBMCs. The receptor source for this set is a female donor in good health and CMV-seronegative.

The genes are TRBV7-9 and TRBJ2-1; the D gene is possibly TRBD2 (6 bases). The CDR3 has 16 residues. The germline V and J ends were trimmed by 5 bases and 5 bases, with 19 bases remaining between them. Germline lookup yields CDR1 SEHNR and CDR2 FQNEAQ (reference sequence). The CDR3 spells CASSRVGGDVNNEQFF. In nucleotides, the CDR3 is TGTGCCAGCAGCAGGGTCGGGGGAGACGTGAACAATGAGCAGTTCTTC.

This rearrangement joins TRBV27 to TRBJ2-2; 7 nucleotides align to TRBD2. The V gene end was trimmed by 8 bases and the J gene end by 5 bases; junction bases not matched to a gene: 2. There are 12 residues in the CDR3. Germline CDR1 reads MNHEY; CDR2 reads SMNVEV (reference sequence). DNA for the CDR3: TGTGCCAGCTGGGAGGGGACCGGGGAGCTGTTTTTT. Translated, it gives CASWEGTGELFF.

The chain links TRBV9 to TRBJ2-7; 9 bases are a match to TRBD2. This CDR3 contains 14 residues. With 5 bases clipped from V and 4 bases from J, the junction kept 7 bases outside the gene matches. From germline, CDR1 is SGDLS and CDR2 YYNGEE. The CDR3 DNA reads as TGTGCCAGCAGTGACCGGACTAGCGAGTACGAGCAGTACTTC. Residues: CASSDRTSEYEQYF.

This sequence joins TRBV20-1 and TRBJ2-1; a possible D gene is TRBD1 (5 bases). V was trimmed by 3 bases and J by 7 bases, leaving 7 bases between them. CDR1 DFQATT and CDR2 SNEGSKA come from the germline V gene (reference sequence). The CDR3 spans 11 residues. For the CDR3, the DNA is TGCAGTGCTAGCCCAGGGAATGAGCAGTTCTTC. Translating it yields CSASPGNEQFF.

The J gene is TRBJ2-1, the V gene TRBV5-1, with D perhaps matching TRBD1 (5 bases). The CDR3 spans 15 residues. Between the trimmed V and J ends, which lost 0 bases and 4 bases, there was a span of 11 bases. Germline V gene lookup returns CDR1 SGHRS and CDR2 YFSETQ. CDR3 coding DNA: TGCGCCAGCAGCTTGGCCACGGCAGGGTACAATGAGCAGTTCTTC. The encoded protein is CASSLATAGYNEQFF.

The V and J genes are TRBV19 and TRBJ1-4; D may be TRBD1 (5 bases). The CDR3 is 17 amino acids. CDR1 is LNHDA, CDR2 SQIVND, per germline (reference sequence). The germline V and J ends were trimmed by 5 bases and 5 bases, with 21 bases remaining between them. The CDR3: CASSLGGGRIGNEKLFF. CDR3 nucleotide sequence: TGTGCCAGTAGTCTCGGCGGGGGGAGGATCGGGAATGAAAAACTGTTTTTT.